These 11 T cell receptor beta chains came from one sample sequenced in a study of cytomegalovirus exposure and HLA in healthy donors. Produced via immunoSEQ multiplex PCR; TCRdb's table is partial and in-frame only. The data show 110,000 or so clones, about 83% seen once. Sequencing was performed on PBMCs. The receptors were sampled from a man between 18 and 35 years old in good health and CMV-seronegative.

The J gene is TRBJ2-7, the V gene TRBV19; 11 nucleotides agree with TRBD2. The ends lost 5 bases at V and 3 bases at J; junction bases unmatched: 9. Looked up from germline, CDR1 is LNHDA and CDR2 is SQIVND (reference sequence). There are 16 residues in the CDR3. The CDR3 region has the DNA TGTGCCAGTAGTTCCCTAGCGGGGGGTAGTGTCTACGAGCAGTACTTC. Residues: CASSSLAGGSVYEQYF.

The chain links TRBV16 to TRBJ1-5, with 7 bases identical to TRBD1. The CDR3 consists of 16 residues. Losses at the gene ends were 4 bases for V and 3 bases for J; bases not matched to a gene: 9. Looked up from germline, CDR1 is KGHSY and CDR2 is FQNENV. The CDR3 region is CASSPGWGQLNQPQHF. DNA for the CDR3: TGTGCCAGCAGCCCCGGTTGGGGACAGCTCAATCAGCCCCAGCATTTT. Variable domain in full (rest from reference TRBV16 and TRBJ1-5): GEEVAQTPKHLVRGEGQKAKLYCAPIKGHSYVFWYQQVLKNEFKFLISFQNENVFDETGMPKERFSAKCLPNSPCSLEIQATKLEDSAVYFCASSPGWGQLNQPQHFGDGTRLSIL.

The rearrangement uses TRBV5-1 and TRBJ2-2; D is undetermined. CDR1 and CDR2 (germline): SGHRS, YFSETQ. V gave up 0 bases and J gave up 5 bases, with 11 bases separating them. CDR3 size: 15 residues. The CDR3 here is CASSLDGRITGELFF. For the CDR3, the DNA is TGCGCCAGCAGCTTGGATGGCAGGATTACCGGGGAGCTGTTTTTT.

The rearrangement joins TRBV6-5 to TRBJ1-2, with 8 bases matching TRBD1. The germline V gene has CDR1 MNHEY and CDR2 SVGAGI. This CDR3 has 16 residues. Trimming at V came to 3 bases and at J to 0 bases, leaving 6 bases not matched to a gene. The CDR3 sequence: CASSYNGQGPNYGYTF. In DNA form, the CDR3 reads TGTGCCAGCAGTTATAACGGACAGGGCCCTAACTATGGCTACACCTTC.

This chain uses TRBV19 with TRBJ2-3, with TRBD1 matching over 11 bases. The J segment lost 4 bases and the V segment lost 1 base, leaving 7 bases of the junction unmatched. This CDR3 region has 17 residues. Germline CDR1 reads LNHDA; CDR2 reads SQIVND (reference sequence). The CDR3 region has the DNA TGTGCCAGTAGTATAGGGCGGGGACAGGGGGTAGCAGATACGCAGTATTTT. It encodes CASSIGRGQGVADTQYF.

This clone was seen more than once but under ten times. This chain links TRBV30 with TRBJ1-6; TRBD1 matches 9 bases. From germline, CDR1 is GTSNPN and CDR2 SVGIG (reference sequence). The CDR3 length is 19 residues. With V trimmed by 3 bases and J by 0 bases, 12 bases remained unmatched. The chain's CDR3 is CAWSAGTGTSSSYNSPLHF. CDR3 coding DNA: TGTGCCTGGAGCGCCGGGACAGGGACTTCGAGCTCCTATAATTCACCCCTCCACTTT.

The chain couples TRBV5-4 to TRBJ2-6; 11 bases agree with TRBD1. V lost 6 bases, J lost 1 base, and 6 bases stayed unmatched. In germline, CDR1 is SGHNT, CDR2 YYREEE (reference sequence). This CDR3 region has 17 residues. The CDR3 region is CASTIGQGASGANVLTF. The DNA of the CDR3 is TGTGCCAGCACCATAGGACAGGGGGCGTCTGGGGCCAACGTCCTGACTTTC.

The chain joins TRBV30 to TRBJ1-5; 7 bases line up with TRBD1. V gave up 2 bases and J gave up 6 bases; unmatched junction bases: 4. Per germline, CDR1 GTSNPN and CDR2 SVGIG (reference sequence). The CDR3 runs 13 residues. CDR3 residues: CAWSRQGSQPQHF. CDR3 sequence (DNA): TGTGCCTGGAGTCGACAGGGAAGTCAGCCCCAGCATTTT. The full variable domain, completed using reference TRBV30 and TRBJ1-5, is SQTIHQWPATLVQPVGSPLSLECTVEGTSNPNLYWYRQAAGRGLQLLFYSVGIGQISSEVPQNLSASRPQDRQFILSSKKLLLSDSGFYLCAWSRQGSQPQHFGDGTRLSIL.

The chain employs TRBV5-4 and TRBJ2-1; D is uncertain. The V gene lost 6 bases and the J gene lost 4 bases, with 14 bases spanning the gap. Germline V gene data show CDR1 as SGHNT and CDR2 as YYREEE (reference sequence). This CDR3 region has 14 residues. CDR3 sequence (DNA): TGTGCCAGCAACCGTGGGCTCGAGTACAATGAGCAGTTCTTC. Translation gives CASNRGLEYNEQFF.

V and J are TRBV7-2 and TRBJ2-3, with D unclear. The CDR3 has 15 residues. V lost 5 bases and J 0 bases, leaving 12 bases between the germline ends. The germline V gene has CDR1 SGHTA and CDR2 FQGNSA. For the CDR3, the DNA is TGTGCCAGCAGCCCCGACAAGGCCAGCACAGATACGCAGTATTTT. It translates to CASSPDKASTDTQYF.

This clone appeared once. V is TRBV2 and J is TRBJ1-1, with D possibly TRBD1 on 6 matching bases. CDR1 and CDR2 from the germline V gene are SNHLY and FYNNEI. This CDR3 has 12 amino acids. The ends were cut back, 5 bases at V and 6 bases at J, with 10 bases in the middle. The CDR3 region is CASSTGFAEAFF. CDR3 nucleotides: TGTGCCAGCAGTACAGGGTTTGCTGAAGCTTTCTTT.